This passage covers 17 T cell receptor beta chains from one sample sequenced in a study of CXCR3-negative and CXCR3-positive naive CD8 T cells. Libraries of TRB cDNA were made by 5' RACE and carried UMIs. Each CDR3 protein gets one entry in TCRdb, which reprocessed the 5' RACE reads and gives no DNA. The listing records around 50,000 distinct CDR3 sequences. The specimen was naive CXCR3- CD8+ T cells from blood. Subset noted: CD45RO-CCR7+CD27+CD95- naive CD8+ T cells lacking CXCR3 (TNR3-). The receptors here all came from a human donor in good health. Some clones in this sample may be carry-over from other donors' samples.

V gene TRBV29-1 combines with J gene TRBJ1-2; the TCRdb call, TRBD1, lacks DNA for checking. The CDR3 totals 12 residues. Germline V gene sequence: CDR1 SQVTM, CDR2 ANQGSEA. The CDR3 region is CSVGQGVYGYTF.

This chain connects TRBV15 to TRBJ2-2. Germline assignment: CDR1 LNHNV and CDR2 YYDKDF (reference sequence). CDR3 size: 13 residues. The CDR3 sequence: CATRGEYTGELFF.

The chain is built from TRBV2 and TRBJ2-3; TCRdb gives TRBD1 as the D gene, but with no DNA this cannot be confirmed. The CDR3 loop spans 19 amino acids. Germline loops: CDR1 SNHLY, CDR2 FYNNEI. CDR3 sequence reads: CASSEAVDRDFFLGDTQYF.

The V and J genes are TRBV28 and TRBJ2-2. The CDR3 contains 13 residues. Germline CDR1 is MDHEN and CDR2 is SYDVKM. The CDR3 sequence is CASSLFKGGELFF.

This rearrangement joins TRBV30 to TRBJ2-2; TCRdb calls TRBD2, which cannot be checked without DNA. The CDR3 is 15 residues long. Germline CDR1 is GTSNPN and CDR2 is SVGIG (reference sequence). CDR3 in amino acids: CAWDIAGGGTGELFF.

The CDR3 is CSARAGITYEQYF. The gene calls are TRBV20-1 and TRBJ2-7. The CDR3 runs to 13 residues. Germline CDR1 is DFQATT and CDR2 is SNEGSKA (reference sequence).

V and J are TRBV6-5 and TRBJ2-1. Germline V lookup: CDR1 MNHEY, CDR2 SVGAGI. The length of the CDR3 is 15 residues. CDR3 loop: CASSYTRGTYNEQFF.

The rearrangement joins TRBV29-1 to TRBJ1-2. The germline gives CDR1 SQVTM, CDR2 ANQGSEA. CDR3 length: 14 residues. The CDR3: CSVGPRGGVDGYTF. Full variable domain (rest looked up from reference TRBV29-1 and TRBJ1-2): SAVISQKPSRDICQRGTSLTIQCQVDSQVTMMFWYRQQPGQSLTLIATANQGSEATYESGFVIDKFPISRPNLTFSTLTVSNMSPEDSSIYLCSVGPRGGVDGYTFGSGTRLTVV.

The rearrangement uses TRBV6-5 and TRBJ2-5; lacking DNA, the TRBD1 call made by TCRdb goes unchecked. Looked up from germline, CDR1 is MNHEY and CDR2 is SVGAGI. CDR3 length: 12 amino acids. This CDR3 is CASRPPWETQYF.

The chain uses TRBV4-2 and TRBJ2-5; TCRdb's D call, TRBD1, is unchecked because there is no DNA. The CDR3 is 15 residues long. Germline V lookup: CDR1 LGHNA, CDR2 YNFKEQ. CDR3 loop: CASSQETGGQETQYF.

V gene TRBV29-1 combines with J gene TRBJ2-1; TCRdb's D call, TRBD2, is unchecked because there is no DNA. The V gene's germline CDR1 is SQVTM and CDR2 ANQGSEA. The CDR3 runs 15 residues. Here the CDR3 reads CSVDRRGGPYNEQFF.

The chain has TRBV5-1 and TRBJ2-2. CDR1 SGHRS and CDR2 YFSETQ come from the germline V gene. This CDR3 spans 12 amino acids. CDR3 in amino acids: CASSSVHGELFF.

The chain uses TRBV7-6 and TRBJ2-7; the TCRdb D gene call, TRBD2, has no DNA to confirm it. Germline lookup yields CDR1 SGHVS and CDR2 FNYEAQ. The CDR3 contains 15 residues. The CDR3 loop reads CASSPSAGVSYEQYF.

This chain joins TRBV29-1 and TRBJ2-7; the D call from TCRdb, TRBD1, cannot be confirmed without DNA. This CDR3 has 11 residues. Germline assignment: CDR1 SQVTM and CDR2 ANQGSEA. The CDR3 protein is CSVLDNAEQYF.

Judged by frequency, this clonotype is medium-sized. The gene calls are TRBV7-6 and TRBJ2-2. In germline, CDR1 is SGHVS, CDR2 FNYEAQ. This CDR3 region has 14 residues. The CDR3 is CASSRTSLSGELFF.

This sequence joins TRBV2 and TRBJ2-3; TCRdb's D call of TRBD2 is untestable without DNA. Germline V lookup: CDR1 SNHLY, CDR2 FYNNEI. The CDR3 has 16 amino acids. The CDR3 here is CASSPRTSGSADTQYF.

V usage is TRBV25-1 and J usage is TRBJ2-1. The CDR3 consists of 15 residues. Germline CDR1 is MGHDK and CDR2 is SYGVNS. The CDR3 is CASSGRIEAYNEQFF. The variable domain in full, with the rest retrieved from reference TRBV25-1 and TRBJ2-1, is EADIYQTPRYLVIGTGKKITLECSQTMGHDKMYWYQQDPGMELHLIHYSYGVNSTEKGDLSSESTVSRIRTEHFPLTLESARPSHTSQYLCASSGRIEAYNEQFFGPGTRLTVL.